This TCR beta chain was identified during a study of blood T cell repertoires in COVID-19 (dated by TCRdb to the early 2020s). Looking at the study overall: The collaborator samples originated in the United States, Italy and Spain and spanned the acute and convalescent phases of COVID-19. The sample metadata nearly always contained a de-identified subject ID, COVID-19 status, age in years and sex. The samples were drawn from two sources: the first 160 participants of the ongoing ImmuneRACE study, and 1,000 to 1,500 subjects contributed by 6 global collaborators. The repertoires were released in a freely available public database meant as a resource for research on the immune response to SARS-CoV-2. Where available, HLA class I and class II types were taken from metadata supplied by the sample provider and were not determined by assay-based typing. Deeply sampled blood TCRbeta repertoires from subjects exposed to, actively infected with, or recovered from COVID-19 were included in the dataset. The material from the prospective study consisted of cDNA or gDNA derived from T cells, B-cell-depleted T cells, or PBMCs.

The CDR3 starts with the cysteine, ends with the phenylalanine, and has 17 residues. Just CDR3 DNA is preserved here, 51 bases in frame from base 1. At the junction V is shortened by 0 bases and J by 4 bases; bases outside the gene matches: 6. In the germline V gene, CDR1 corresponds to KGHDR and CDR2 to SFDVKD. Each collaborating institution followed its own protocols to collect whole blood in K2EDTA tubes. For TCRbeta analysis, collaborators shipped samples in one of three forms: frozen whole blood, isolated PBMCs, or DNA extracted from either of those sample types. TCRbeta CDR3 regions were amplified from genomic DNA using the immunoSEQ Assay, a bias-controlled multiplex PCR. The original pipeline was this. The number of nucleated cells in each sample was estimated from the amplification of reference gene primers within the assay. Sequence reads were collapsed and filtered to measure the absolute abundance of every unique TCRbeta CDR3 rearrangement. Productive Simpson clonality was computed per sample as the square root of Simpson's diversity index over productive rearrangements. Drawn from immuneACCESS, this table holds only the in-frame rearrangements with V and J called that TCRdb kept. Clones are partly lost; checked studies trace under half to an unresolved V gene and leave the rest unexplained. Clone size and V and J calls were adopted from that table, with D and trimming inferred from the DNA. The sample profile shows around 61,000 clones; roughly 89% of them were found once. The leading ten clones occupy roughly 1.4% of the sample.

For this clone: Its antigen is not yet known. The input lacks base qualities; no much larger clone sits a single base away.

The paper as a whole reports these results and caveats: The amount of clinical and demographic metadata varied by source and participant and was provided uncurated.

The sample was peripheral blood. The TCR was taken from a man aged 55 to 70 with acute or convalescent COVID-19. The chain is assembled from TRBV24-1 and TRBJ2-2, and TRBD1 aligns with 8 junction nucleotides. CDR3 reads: CATSDLGQGASTGELFF. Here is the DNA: TGTGCCACCAGTGATTTGGGGCAGGGGGCGAGCACCGGGGAGCTGTTTTTT.